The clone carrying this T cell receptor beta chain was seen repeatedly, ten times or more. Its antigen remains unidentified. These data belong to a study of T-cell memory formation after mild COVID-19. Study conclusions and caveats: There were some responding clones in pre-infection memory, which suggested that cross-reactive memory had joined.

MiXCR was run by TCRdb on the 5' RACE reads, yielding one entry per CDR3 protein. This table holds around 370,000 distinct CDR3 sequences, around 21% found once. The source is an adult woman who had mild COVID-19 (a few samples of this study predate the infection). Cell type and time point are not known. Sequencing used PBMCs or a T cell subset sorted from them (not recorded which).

In DNA, the CDR3 is TGTGCCAGCAGCTCCAGACTAGCGGGGGAGGTTGAGCAGTTCTTC. It is translated as CASSSRLAGEVEQFF. The V and J genes are TRBV7-8 and TRBJ2-1; 12 nucleotides align to TRBD2. Germline values: CDR1 SGHVS, CDR2 FQNEAQ. V lost 4 bases, J lost 9 bases, and 7 bases stayed unmatched. The CDR3 is 15 residues long. Based on the CDR3 plus reference TRBV7-8 and TRBJ2-1, the full variable domain is GAGVSQSPRYKVAKRGQDVALRCDPISGHVSLFWYQQALGQGPEFLTYFQNEAQLDKSGLPSDRFFAERPEGSVSTLKIQRTQQEDSAVYLCASSSRLAGEVEQFFGPGTRLTVL.